This T cell receptor beta chain is from a study of breast tumors, draining lymph nodes, adjacent tissues. Samples came from axillary lymph nodes draining the breast cancer. The V end lost 4 bases, the J end lost 6 bases, and 7 bases lay between the germline ends. The CDR3 covers 11 residues. Germline V gives CDR1 SNHLY, CDR2 FYNNEI. Study results and limitations: Findings are consistent with lymph node origin and intratumoral expansion of most tumor T cells.

MiXCR, run by TCRdb on the multiplex PCR reads, gives a single entry per CDR3 protein. In the table there are around 300,000 distinct CDR3 sequences, 30% of which are singletons. In this sample, this clonotype turned up many times. The antigen remains undetermined. Sequenced input: axillary lymph node tissue. This chain uses TRBV2 with TRBJ2-7, with D perhaps assigned TRBD1 or TRBD2 (5 bases each). The receptor was isolated from a female donor with breast cancer. Some clones in this sample may be carry-over from other donors' samples. CDR3 sequence reads: CASSAGSEQYF. In DNA, the CDR3 is TGTGCCAGCAGTGCAGGGAGCGAGCAGTACTTC. Full variable domain (remainder filled in from reference TRBV2 and TRBJ2-7): EPEVTQTPSHQVTQMGQEVILRCVPISNHLYFYWYRQILGQKVEFLVSFYNNEISEKSEIFDDQFSVERPDGSNFTLKIRSTKLEDSAMYFCASSAGSEQYFGPGTRLTVT.